Each of the 25 T cell receptor beta chains below was sequenced from the same sample in a study of cytotoxic CD8 clonotypes in ibrutinib-treated CLL. Some clones are missing from TCRdb's copy, which holds only in-frame ones; the method was immunoSEQ multiplex PCR. The profile shows more than 50,000 clones, roughly 59% of them singletons. Sequenced material: PBMCs, taken after 12 months of ibrutinib treatment. The receptor source for this set is a human donor with chronic lymphocytic leukemia.

The table lists this clone with a few counts. The chain is built from TRBV27 and TRBJ1-6; 7 bases fit TRBD1. Unmatched junction bases numbered 4, after V lost 3 bases and J lost 2 bases. The CDR3 is 16 amino acids. Germline lookup yields CDR1 MNHEY and CDR2 SMNVEV (reference sequence). Here the CDR3 DNA reads TGTGCCAGCAGTTTCAGGGGGATAACCTATAATTCACCCCTCCACTTT. The encoded protein is CASSFRGITYNSPLHF.

This clone has just a few counts. The chain links TRBV2 to TRBJ2-7; 9 bases fit TRBD1. The junction had 2 bases not matched to a gene; V was cut back by 6 bases and J by 2 bases. The germline CDR1 and CDR2 sequences are SNHLY and FYNNEI. This CDR3 is 13 amino acids long. The CDR3 nucleotides read TGTGCCAGCAGGGGACAGGGAACCTACGAGCAGTACGTC. Translated: CASRGQGTYEQYV.

V usage is TRBV5-1 and J usage is TRBJ2-3, with D uncertain. Germline CDR1 is SGHRS and CDR2 is YFSETQ. This CDR3 is 15 amino acids long. V lost 0 bases and J lost 3, with 11 bases in between. CDR3 region: CASSLDSQLTDTQYF. CDR3 sequence (DNA): TGCGCCAGCAGCTTGGACAGTCAGCTGACAGATACGCAGTATTTT. The whole variable domain, filled in from reference TRBV5-1 and TRBJ2-3, reads KAGVTQTPRYLIKTRGQQVTLSCSPISGHRSVSWYQQTPGQGLQFLFEYFSETQRNKGNFPGRFSGRQFSNSRSEMNVSTLELGDSALYLCASSLDSQLTDTQYFGPGTRLTVL.

The chain couples TRBV28 to TRBJ1-5, with a weak D call TRBD1 (6 bases). Germline CDR1 reads MDHEN; CDR2 reads SYDVKM. Trimming took off 1 base at V and 5 bases at J, with 12 bases between the two ends. This CDR3 is built from 15 residues. The CDR3 reads CASSLSGAFYQPQHF. CDR3 DNA sequence: TGTGCCAGCAGTTTATCGGGGGCGTTTTATCAGCCCCAGCATTTT.

The chain joins TRBV5-1 to TRBJ2-5, with D tentatively TRBD2 (5 bases). Trimming took off 5 bases at V and 2 bases at J, with 16 bases between the two ends. Germline assignment: CDR1 SGHRS and CDR2 YFSETQ. This CDR3 spans 15 amino acids. The CDR3 coding sequence is TGCGCCAGCAGAAAACTAGGCCCCGGACAAGAGACCCAGTACTTC. The encoded protein is CASRKLGPGQETQYF.

The rearrangement uses TRBV5-4 and TRBJ2-1; TRBD2 is a possible D gene (6 bases). The CDR3 sequence is 15 residues long. CDR1 is SGHNT and CDR2 is YYREEE in the germline V gene (reference sequence). V lost 5 bases to trimming and J lost 0 bases, with 12 bases between them. The CDR3 region is CASSYSGSSYNEQFF. CDR3 in DNA: TGTGCCAGCAGTTACTCCGGGAGCTCCTACAATGAGCAGTTCTTC.

The CDR3 DNA follows: TGTGCCAGCTCACCACCGTTTCCTAGCGGGGGTACAGATACGCAGTATTTT. Its protein is CASSPPFPSGGTDTQYF. The V call is TRBV18, the J call TRBJ2-3; 10 bases fit TRBD2. CDR1 and CDR2 from the germline V gene are KGHSH and LQKENI. This CDR3 contains 17 residues. J lost 3 bases, V lost 0 bases, and 6 bases had no gene match.

This clone was counted only a few times. The V gene is TRBV4-2, the J gene TRBJ1-1; D possibly corresponds to TRBD1 (6 bases). Germline assignment: CDR1 LGHNA and CDR2 YNFKEQ. This CDR3 is 14 amino acids long. The V end lost 0 bases, the J end lost 5 bases, and 10 bases lay between the germline ends. The CDR3 loop is CASSQDGRGTEAFF. The CDR3 region has the DNA TGTGCCAGCAGCCAAGACGGTAGGGGGACTGAAGCTTTCTTT.

The chain has TRBV11-2 and TRBJ2-3; TRBD2 aligns across 7 bases. Per the germline V gene, CDR1 is SGHAT and CDR2 is FQNNGV. The V gene end was trimmed by 5 bases and the J gene end by 0 bases; junction bases not matched to a gene: 5. The CDR3 is 15 amino acids. The CDR3 DNA follows: TGTGCCAGCAGCATACTACTAGCGAGCACAGATACGCAGTATTTT. Translated: CASSILLASTDTQYF.

The rearrangement links TRBV29-1 to TRBJ2-2; perhaps TRBD2 as D (5 bases). The CDR3 runs 13 residues. V lost 7 bases and J 4 bases, leaving 13 bases between the germline ends. CDR1 and CDR2 (germline): SQVTM, ANQGSEA. As DNA, the CDR3 is TGCAGCGCCCTACGGAGCGGCACCGGGGAGCTGTTTTTT. It specifies CSALRSGTGELFF.

The CDR3 is CATSRVRGQGSGYTF. CDR3 DNA: TGTGCCACCAGCAGGGTCAGGGGCCAGGGAAGTGGCTACACCTTC. J is TRBJ1-2 and V is TRBV15, with a tentative D call TRBD1 (6 bases). Germline CDR1 and CDR2: LNHNV and YYDKDF (reference sequence). V lost 3 bases, J lost 7 bases, and 18 bases lay in between. The CDR3 contains 15 residues.

V is TRBV27 and J is TRBJ2-3; D is ambiguous. Per the germline V gene, CDR1 is MNHEY and CDR2 is SMNVEV (reference sequence). This CDR3 region has 14 residues. Trimming took off 8 bases at V and 0 bases at J, with 12 bases between the two ends. The CDR3 DNA follows: TGTGCCAGCCACCGAGTTTATAGCACAGATACGCAGTATTTT. This translates into CASHRVYSTDTQYF.

V is TRBV6-5 and J is TRBJ2-7, with D unclear. V lost 7 bases and J 3 bases, leaving 10 bases between the germline ends. There are 12 residues in the CDR3. Per germline, CDR1 MNHEY and CDR2 SVGAGI. CDR3 sequence: CASKASNYEQYF. DNA for the CDR3: TGTGCCAGCAAGGCGTCGAACTACGAGCAGTACTTC.

The V gene is TRBV15, the J gene TRBJ1-4, with D tentatively TRBD1 (5 bases). Germline V lookup: CDR1 LNHNV, CDR2 YYDKDF (reference sequence). The CDR3 is made up of 17 amino acids. Trimming removed 1 base from V and 8 bases from J, with 20 bases in between. The CDR3, as DNA: TGTGCCACCAGCAGAGTATGGGGGTTTGGGACGGCAGAAAAACTGTTTTTT. Translated: CATSRVWGFGTAEKLFF.

The chain couples TRBV5-1 to TRBJ2-3; 13 bases are a match to TRBD2. CDR3 length: 18 residues. CDR1 and CDR2 (germline): SGHRS, YFSETQ. J lost 1 base, V lost 0 bases, and 5 bases had no gene match. The CDR3 reads CASSLEGTSGIGTDTQYF. In DNA form, the CDR3 reads TGCGCCAGCAGCTTGGAAGGGACTAGCGGGATCGGCACAGATACGCAGTATTTT.

The V and J genes are TRBV18 and TRBJ2-7, with TRBD2 matching 7 bases. V was pared by 2 bases and J by 3 bases, with 10 bases of the junction left unmatched. The length of the CDR3 is 16 residues. Germline assignment: CDR1 KGHSH and CDR2 LQKENI. This CDR3 reads CASSPIWTSDYYEQYF. In DNA form, the CDR3 reads TGTGCCAGCTCACCAATTTGGACTAGTGACTACTACGAGCAGTACTTC.

There are a few counts of this clone. This chain links TRBV11-3 with TRBJ2-1; D is uncertain. Germline V lookup: CDR1 SGHNT, CDR2 YENEEA. V lost 0 bases and J 6 bases, leaving 3 bases between the germline ends. There are 12 residues in the CDR3. In DNA, the CDR3 is TGTGCCAGCAGCTTAGAGACCAATGAGCAGTTCTTC. It translates to CASSLETNEQFF.

The V call is TRBV4-2, the J call TRBJ2-5; 10 bases align to TRBD2. V trimming: 0 bases; J trimming: 1 base; junction bases outside the gene matches: 2. Germline CDR1 is LGHNA and CDR2 is YNFKEQ. This CDR3 has 16 residues. The chain's CDR3 is CASSQEAGGLQETQYF. CDR3 in DNA: TGTGCCAGCAGCCAAGAAGCGGGGGGGCTCCAAGAGACCCAGTACTTC.

The chain links TRBV5-6 to TRBJ2-3; a weak D match, TRBD2 (6 bases). The germline CDR1 and CDR2 sequences are SGHDT and YYEEEE. The ends were cut back, 0 bases at V and 7 bases at J, with 15 bases in the middle. This CDR3 is 15 amino acids long. The DNA for the CDR3 is TGTGCCAGCAGCTTGGAGCTAGCGTCGGGAAATACGCAGTATTTT. Protein product: CASSLELASGNTQYF. The whole variable domain, filled in from reference TRBV5-6 and TRBJ2-3, reads DAGVTQSPTHLIKTRGQQVTLRCSPKSGHDTVSWYQQALGQGPQFIFQYYEEEERQRGNFPDRFSGHQFPNYSSELNVNALLLGDSALYLCASSLELASGNTQYFGPGTRLTVL.

This chain uses TRBV7-9 with TRBJ2-7; unclear D gene. The CDR3 has 15 amino acids. The germline V and J ends were trimmed by 3 bases and 1 base, with 13 bases remaining between them. Germline V gives CDR1 SEHNR, CDR2 FQNEAQ (reference sequence). CDR3 coding DNA: TGTGCCAGCAGCTTGGACGGTCAAGTATCCTACGAGCAGTACTTC. Translated: CASSLDGQVSYEQYF.

The rearrangement uses TRBV29-1 and TRBJ2-3; weak D call: TRBD1 (6 bases). Germline V lookup: CDR1 SQVTM, CDR2 ANQGSEA. This CDR3 has 13 residues. The germline V and J ends were trimmed by 4 bases and 7 bases, with 15 bases remaining between them. The CDR3 spells CSVGDNSFNTQYF. The CDR3, as DNA: TGCAGCGTTGGGGACAATAGTTTTAATACGCAGTATTTT.

The chain is built from TRBV5-1 and TRBJ2-1, with 10 positions matching TRBD2. This CDR3 spans 14 amino acids. Germline V gives CDR1 SGHRS, CDR2 YFSETQ. The J segment lost 8 bases and the V segment lost 3 bases, leaving 5 bases of the junction unmatched. CDR3 protein: CASSSSGSSYEQFF. CDR3 in DNA: TGCGCCAGCAGCTCTAGCGGGAGTTCCTATGAGCAGTTCTTC.

The chain uses TRBV5-4 and TRBJ2-1, with D possibly matching TRBD2 (6 bases). From germline, CDR1 is SGHNT and CDR2 YYREEE (reference sequence). Trimming pared 3 bases from V and 5 bases from J, leaving 15 bases between. The CDR3 length is 15 residues. The CDR3 DNA is TGTGCCAGCAGCTACGGGACTGCTTTGAACAATGAGCAGTTCTTC. Translation: CASSYGTALNNEQFF.

J is TRBJ1-1 and V is TRBV5-6; D is unclear. Per germline, CDR1 SGHDT and CDR2 YYEEEE. This CDR3 is built from 12 residues. Trimming removed 1 base at V and 10 bases at J, with 11 bases between. The CDR3 loop reads CASSLIPGRAFF. The CDR3 DNA sequence: TGTGCCAGCAGCTTGATCCCCGGTCGAGCTTTCTTT.

The V gene is TRBV28, the J gene TRBJ2-3; tentative D call: TRBD1 (5 bases). CDR1 is MDHEN, CDR2 SYDVKM, per germline. With 10 bases removed from V and 3 bases from J, the gap between germline ends came to 11 bases. CDR3 length: 12 residues. CDR3 loop: CAIRVGTDTQYF. Written as DNA, the CDR3 is TGTGCCATCAGGGTGGGGACAGATACGCAGTATTTT.